This T cell receptor (beta chain) was obtained from a study of OX40 agonist ivuxolimab in advanced cancers. If patients had autoimmune disease history or systemic immunosuppression, they were excluded. Study-wide results and limits: There was clonal expansion of CD4+ and CD8+ blood T cells by week 6 at 0.1 to 3.0 mg/kg.

The table came from immunoSEQ multiplex PCR; TCRdb's copy has only in-frame clones and leaves some out. The repertoire holds just under 85,000 clones, with less than 85% as singletons. About this clone: Its target is unknown.

This CDR3 is 14 amino acids long. Trimming pared 0 bases from V and 7 bases from J, leaving 9 bases between. CDR1 and CDR2 (germline): MNHEY, SVGAGI. Sequenced material: CD4+ or CD8+ T cells sorted from blood, taken in a trial of the OX40 agonist ivuxolimab. The rearrangement joins TRBV6-5 to TRBJ2-2; D ambiguous. This clonotype originated in an adult with an advanced solid tumor such as melanoma, head and neck, liver or kidney cancer. The chain's CDR3 is CASSYSQLSGELFF. CDR3 in DNA: TGTGCCAGCAGTTACTCTCAGTTGAGCGGGGAGCTGTTTTTT.